This entry is about one T cell receptor (beta chain). The antigen is undetermined. The sample originates from a study of T cell repertoires in cytomegalovirus infection. About the research overall: Researchers turned to recently identified HLA-C-restricted CMV epitopes as well as well-studied HLA-B-restricted ones. CMV infection and matching HLA type were both indicated by public TCR beta signatures. The study, taken as a whole, reports: Cumulative frequency of public TCR beta families picked out carriers of CMV plus the relevant HLA. Predominance within the ex vivo response was attributable to HLA-C-restricted CMV-specific TCR beta clonotypes.

CDR3 length: 13 residues. V lost 8 bases, J lost 5 bases, and 16 bases lay in between. Germline CDR1 and CDR2: WSHSY and SAAADI. Each CDR3 protein is one row after TCRdb ran MiXCR on the reads. Altogether about 920,000 distinct CDR3 sequences are present, less than 40% being singletons, with the ten largest covering about an eighth. The V gene is TRBV10-2, the J gene TRBJ2-7, with D possibly called TRBD1 or TRBD2 (6 bases each). Here the sequenced sample was cultured CD8+ T cells from PBMCs, taken from culture after CMV antigen stimulation. The receptor comes from a human donor in good health (CMV status not recorded). Some clones in this sample may be carry-over from other donors' samples. The CDR3, as DNA: TGCGCCAGCGGAGGGGGACGGCCGAACGAGCAGTACTTC. Translated, it gives CASGGGRPNEQYF.